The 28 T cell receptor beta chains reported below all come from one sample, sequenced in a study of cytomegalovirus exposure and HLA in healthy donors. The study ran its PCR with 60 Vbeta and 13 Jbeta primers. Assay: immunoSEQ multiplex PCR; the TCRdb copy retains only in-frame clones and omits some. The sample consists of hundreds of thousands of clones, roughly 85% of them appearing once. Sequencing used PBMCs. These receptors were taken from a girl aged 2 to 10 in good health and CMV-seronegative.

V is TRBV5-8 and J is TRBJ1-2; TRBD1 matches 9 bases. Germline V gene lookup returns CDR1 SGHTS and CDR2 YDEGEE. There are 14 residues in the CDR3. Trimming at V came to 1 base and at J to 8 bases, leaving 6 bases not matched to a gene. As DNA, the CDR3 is TGTGCCAGCAGCTTGTGGGACAGGGCTGAAGGCTACACCTTC. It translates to CASSLWDRAEGYTF.

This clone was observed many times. CDR3 sequence: CASSYGGQGSYEQYF. The CDR3 DNA follows: TGTGCCAGCAGTTACGGGGGACAGGGCTCCTACGAGCAGTACTTC. This chain joins TRBV6-5 and TRBJ2-7; 9 positions match TRBD1. Germline CDR1 reads MNHEY; CDR2 reads SVGAGI. The CDR3 consists of 15 residues. V lost 2 bases, J lost 0 bases, and 2 bases stayed unmatched.

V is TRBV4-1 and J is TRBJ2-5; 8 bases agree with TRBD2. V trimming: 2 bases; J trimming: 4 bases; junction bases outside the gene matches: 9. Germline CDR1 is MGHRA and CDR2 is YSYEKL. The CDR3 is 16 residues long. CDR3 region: CASSQTGTSLRETQYF. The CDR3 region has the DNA TGCGCCAGCAGCCAAACGGGGACTAGTTTAAGAGAGACCCAGTACTTC.

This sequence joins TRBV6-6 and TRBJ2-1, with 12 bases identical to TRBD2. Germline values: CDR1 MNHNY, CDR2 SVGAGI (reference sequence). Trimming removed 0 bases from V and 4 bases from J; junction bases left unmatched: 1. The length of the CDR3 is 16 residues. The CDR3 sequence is CASSYSLAGGYNEQFF. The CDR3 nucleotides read TGTGCCAGCAGTTACTCCCTAGCGGGAGGGTACAATGAGCAGTTCTTC.

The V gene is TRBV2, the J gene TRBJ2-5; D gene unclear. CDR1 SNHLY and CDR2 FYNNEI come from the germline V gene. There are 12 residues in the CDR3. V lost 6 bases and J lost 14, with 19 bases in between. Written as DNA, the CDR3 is TGTGCCAGCAGAACTGAAACAGATCTCTATTACTTC. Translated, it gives CASRTETDLYYF.

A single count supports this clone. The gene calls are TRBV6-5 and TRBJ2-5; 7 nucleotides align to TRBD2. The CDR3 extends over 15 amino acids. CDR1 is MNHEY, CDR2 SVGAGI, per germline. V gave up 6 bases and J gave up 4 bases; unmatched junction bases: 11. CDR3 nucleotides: TGTGCCAGCAGCCTGTGGGCGGGGAGGGCAGAGACCCAGTACTTC. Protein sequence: CASSLWAGRAETQYF.

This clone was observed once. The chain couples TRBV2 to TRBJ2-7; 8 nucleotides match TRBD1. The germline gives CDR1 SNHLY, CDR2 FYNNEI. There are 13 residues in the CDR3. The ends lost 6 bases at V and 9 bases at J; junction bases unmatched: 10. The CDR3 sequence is CASRRDRTPGQYF. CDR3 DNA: TGTGCCAGCAGGAGGGACAGGACGCCTGGGCAGTACTTC.

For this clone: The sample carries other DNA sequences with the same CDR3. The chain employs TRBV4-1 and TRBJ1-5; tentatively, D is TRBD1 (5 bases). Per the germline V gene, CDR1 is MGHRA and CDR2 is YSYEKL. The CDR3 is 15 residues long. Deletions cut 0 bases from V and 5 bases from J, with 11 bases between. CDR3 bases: TGCGCCAGCAGCCAAGAAGGCCAGGGCTATCAGCCCCAGCATTTT. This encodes CASSQEGQGYQPQHF.

CDR3 region: CASRGDSSYNSPLHF. CDR3 coding DNA: TGTGCCAGCAGGGGGGACAGCTCCTATAATTCACCCCTCCACTTT. The chain combines TRBV11-3 with TRBJ1-6; 7 positions match TRBD1. V shed 6 bases, J shed 0 bases, and the junction held 2 bases outside the gene matches. This CDR3 has 15 amino acids. CDR1 is SGHNT and CDR2 is YENEEA in the germline V gene.

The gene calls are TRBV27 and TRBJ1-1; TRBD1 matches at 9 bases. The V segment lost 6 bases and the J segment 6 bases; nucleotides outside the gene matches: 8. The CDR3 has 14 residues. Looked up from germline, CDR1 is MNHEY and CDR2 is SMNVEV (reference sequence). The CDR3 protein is CASRVQGAYSEAFF. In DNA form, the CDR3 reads TGTGCCAGCAGGGTACAGGGGGCCTACTCTGAAGCTTTCTTT.

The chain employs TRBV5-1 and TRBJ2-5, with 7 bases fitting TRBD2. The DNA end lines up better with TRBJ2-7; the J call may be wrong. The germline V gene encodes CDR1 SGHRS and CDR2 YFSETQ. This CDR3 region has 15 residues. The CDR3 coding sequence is TGCGCCAGCAGCTTAAACGGGGGGACCCCCTACGAGCAGTACTTC. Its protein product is CASSLNGGTPYEQYF.

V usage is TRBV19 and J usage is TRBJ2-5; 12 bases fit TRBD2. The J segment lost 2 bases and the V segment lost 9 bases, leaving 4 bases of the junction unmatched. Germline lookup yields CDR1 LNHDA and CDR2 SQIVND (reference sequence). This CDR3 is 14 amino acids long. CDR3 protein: CASGLAGIQETQYF. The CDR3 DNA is TGTGCCAGCGGACTAGCGGGGATACAAGAGACCCAGTACTTC. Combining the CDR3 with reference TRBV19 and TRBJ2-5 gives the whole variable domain DGGITQSPKYLFRKEGQNVTLSCEQNLNHDAMYWYRQDPGQGLRLIYYSQIVNDFQKGDIAEGYSVSREKKESFPLTVTSAQKNPTAFYLCASGLAGIQETQYFGPGTRLLVL.

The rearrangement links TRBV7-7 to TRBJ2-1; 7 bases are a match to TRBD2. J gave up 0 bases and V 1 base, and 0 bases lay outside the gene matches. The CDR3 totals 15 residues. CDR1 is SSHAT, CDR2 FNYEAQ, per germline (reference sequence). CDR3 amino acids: CASSLGTSSYNEQFF. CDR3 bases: TGTGCCAGCAGCTTAGGGACTAGCTCCTACAATGAGCAGTTCTTC.

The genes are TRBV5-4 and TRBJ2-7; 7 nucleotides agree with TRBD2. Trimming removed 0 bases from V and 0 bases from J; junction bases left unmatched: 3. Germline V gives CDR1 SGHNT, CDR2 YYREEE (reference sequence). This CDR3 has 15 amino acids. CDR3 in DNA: TGTGCCAGCAGCTTGGTTTCGGGGGGCTCCTACGAGCAGTACTTC. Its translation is CASSLVSGGSYEQYF.

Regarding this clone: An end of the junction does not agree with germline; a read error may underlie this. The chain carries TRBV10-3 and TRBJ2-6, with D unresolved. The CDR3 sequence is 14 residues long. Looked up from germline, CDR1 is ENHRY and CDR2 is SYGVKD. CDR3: CAIREFSGANVLTF. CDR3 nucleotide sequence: TGTGCCATCAGAGAGTTCAGTGGGGCCAACGTCCTGACTTTC.

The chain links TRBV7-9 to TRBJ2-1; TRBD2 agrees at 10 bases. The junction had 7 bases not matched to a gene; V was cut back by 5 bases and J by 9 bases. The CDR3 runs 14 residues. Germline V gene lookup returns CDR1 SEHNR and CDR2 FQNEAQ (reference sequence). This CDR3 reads CASSPSGSMGEQFF. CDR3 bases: TGTGCCAGCAGCCCTAGCGGGAGTATGGGTGAGCAGTTCTTC. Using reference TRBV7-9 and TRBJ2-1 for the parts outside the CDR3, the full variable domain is DTGVSQNPRHKITKRGQNVTFRCDPISEHNRLYWYRQTLGQGPEFLTYFQNEAQLEKSRLLSDRFSAERPKGSFSTLEIQRTEQGDSAMYLCASSPSGSMGEQFFGPGTRLTVL.

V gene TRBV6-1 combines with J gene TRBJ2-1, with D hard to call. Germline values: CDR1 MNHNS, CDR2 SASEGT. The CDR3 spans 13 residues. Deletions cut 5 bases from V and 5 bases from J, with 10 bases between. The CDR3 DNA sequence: TGTGCCAGCAGTCACCTCCGGGACAATGAGCAGTTCTTC. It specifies CASSHLRDNEQFF.

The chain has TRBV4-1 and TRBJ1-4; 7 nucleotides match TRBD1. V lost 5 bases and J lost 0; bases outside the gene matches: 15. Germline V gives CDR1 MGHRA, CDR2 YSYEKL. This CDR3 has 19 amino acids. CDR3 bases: TGCGCCAGCAGCTTGCATGACAGGGCCGCTTTTACAACTAATGAAAAACTGTTTTTT. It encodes CASSLHDRAAFTTNEKLFF.

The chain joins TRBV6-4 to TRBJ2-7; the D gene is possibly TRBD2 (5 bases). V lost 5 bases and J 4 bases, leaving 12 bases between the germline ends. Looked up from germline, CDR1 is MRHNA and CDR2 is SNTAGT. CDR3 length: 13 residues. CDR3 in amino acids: CASSLAAGYEQYF. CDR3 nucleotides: TGTGCCAGCAGTTTGGCCGCGGGTTACGAGCAGTACTTC.

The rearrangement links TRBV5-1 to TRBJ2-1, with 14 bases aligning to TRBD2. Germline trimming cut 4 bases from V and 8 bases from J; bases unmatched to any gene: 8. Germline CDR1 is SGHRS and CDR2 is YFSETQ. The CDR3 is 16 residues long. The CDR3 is CASSMGLAGVVDEQFF. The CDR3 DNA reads TGCGCCAGCAGCATGGGACTAGCGGGAGTTGTCGATGAGCAGTTCTTC.

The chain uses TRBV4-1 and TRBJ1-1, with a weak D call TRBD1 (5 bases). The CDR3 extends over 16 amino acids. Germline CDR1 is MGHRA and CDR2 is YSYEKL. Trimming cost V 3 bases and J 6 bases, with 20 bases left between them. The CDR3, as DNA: TGCGCCAGCAGCCATCCCACGGGATCTGGGGGGGCTGAAGCTTTCTTT. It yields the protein CASSHPTGSGGAEAFF.

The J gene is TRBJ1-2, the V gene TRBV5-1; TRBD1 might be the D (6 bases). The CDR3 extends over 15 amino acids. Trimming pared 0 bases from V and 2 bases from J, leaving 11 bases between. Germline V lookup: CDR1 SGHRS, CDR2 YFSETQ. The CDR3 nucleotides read TGCGCCAGCAGCTTGGGAGACAGGTCCAACTATGGCTACACCTTC. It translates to CASSLGDRSNYGYTF.

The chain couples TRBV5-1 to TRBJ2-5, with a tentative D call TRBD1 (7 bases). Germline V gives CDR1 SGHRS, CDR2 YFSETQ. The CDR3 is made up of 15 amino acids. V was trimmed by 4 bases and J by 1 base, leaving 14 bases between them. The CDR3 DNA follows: TGCGCCAGCAGCGGGAGGACAGGAGCCCAAGAGACCCAGTACTTC. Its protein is CASSGRTGAQETQYF.

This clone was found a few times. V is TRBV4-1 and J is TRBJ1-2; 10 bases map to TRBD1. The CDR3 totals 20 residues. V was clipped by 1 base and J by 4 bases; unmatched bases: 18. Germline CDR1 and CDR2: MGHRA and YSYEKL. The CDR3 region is CASSQAPSWDRGLLSYGYTF. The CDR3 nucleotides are TGCGCCAGCAGCCAAGCCCCGTCCTGGGACAGGGGTCTCCTTTCCTATGGCTACACCTTC.

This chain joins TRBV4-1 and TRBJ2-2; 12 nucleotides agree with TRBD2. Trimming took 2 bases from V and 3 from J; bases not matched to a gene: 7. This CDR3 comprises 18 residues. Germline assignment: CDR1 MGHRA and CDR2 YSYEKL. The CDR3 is CASSQPSGGARDTGELFF. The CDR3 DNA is TGCGCCAGCAGCCAACCTAGCGGGGGGGCAAGGGACACCGGGGAGCTGTTTTTT.

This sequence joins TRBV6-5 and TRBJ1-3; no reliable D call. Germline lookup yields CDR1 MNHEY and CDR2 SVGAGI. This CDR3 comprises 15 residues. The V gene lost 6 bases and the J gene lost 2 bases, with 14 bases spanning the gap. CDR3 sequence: CASSSRVHAGNTIYF. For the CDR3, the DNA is TGTGCCAGCAGCTCTCGGGTTCACGCTGGAAACACCATATATTTT.

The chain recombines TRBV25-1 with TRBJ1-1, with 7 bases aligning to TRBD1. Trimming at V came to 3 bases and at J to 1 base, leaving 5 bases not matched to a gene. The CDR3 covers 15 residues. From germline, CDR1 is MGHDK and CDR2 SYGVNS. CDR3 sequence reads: CASSDYRGGNTEAFF. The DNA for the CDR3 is TGTGCCAGCAGTGATTACAGGGGCGGGAACACTGAAGCTTTCTTT.

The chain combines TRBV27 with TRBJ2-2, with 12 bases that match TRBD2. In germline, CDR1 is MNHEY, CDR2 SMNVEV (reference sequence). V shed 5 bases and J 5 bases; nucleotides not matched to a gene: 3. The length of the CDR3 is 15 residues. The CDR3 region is CASSIGLAGTGELFF. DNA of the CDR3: TGTGCCAGCAGTATCGGACTAGCGGGAACCGGGGAGCTGTTTTTT.